Presented here are 13 T cell receptor beta chains from one specimen sequenced in a study of T cell changes during pregnancy in multiple sclerosis. Profiling relied on immunoSEQ multiplex PCR, and the TCRdb table lists in-frame clones only, not all of them. The sample includes more than 65,000 clones, nearly 95% of them seen just once. The input for sequencing was peripheral blood, taken in the second trimester of pregnancy. Source of these receptors: a female donor with multiple sclerosis, enrolled in a pregnancy study.

The chain links TRBV11-2 to TRBJ2-3; 9 positions match TRBD2. The CDR3 covers 15 residues. V lost 2 bases, J lost 5 bases, and 5 bases stayed unmatched. CDR1 is SGHAT and CDR2 is FQNNGV in the germline V gene. The CDR3 loop reads CASSLIAGVGDTQYF. The CDR3, as DNA: TGTGCCAGCAGCTTAATAGCGGGAGTGGGAGATACGCAGTATTTT.

The chain links TRBV18 to TRBJ2-3; D remains unclear. Germline lookup yields CDR1 KGHSH and CDR2 LQKENI. With 2 bases removed from V and 5 bases from J, the gap between germline ends came to 11 bases. The CDR3 runs to 14 residues. CDR3 loop: CASSPSAAQDTQYF. The DNA of the CDR3 is TGTGCCAGCTCACCATCCGCGGCCCAAGATACGCAGTATTTT.

The gene calls are TRBV28 and TRBJ1-1; TRBD1 might be the D (6 bases). CDR1 and CDR2 from the germline V gene are MDHEN and SYDVKM. The CDR3 is 14 amino acids. Trimming removed 5 bases from V and 3 bases from J, with 13 bases in between. In nucleotides, the CDR3 is TGTGCCAGCAGTCTGCCGACAGGCGACACTGAAGCTTTCTTT. Protein: CASSLPTGDTEAFF.

The chain combines TRBV28 with TRBJ2-1, with 8 bases fitting TRBD2. From germline, CDR1 is MDHEN and CDR2 SYDVKM. This CDR3 spans 14 amino acids. With 6 bases clipped from V and 9 bases from J, the junction kept 10 bases outside the gene matches. The CDR3 region is CASSPRGAGGEQFF. The DNA of the CDR3 is TGTGCCAGCAGCCCTAGAGGGGCGGGGGGTGAGCAGTTCTTC. The full variable domain, its missing parts supplied by reference TRBV28 and TRBJ2-1, is DVKVTQSSRYLVKRTGEKVFLECVQDMDHENMFWYRQDPGLGLRLIYFSYDVKMKEKGDIPEGYSVSREKKERFSLILESASTNQTSMYLCASSPRGAGGEQFFGPGTRLTVL.

The genes are TRBV14 and TRBJ2-1; perhaps TRBD2 as D (6 bases). The CDR3 consists of 15 residues. Deletions cut 6 bases from V and 10 bases from J, with 22 bases between. Germline lookup yields CDR1 SGHDN and CDR2 FVKESK. The CDR3 protein is CASRTYSGDLAEQFF. Here the CDR3 DNA reads TGTGCCAGCAGGACGTATAGCGGAGACCTAGCAGAGCAGTTCTTC. Full variable domain (outside the CDR3, taken from reference TRBV14 and TRBJ2-1): EAGVTQFPSHSVIEKGQTVTLRCDPISGHDNLYWYRRVMGKEIKFLLHFVKESKQDESGMPNNRFLAERTGGTYSTLKVQPAELEDSGVYFCASRTYSGDLAEQFFGPGTRLTVL.

The CDR3 loop reads CASSLRGGRSTDTQYF. The CDR3 bases are TGTGCCAGCAGCTTAAGGGGGGGAAGGAGCACAGATACGCAGTATTTT. The rearrangement links TRBV7-9 to TRBJ2-3, with a weak D call TRBD2 (7 bases). This CDR3 contains 16 residues. The V gene lost 2 bases and the J gene lost 0 bases, with 12 bases spanning the gap. The germline V gene encodes CDR1 SEHNR and CDR2 FQNEAQ (reference sequence). Filled out from reference TRBV7-9 and TRBJ2-3, the complete variable domain reads DTGVSQNPRHKITKRGQNVTFRCDPISEHNRLYWYRQTLGQGPEFLTYFQNEAQLEKSRLLSDRFSAERPKGSFSTLEIQRTEQGDSAMYLCASSLRGGRSTDTQYFGPGTRLTVL.

This sequence joins TRBV6-1 and TRBJ1-5, with a tentative D call TRBD1 (5 bases). The germline V gene encodes CDR1 MNHNS and CDR2 SASEGT. This CDR3 is built from 14 residues. The V and J ends lost 1 base and 5 bases respectively, with 9 bases between them. CDR3 coding DNA: TGTGCCAGCAGTGAAGGGGGGGGTTATCAGCCCCAGCATTTT. This encodes CASSEGGGYQPQHF.

DNA for the CDR3: TGTGCCATCCTCTCCGCGACTAGCGGACGAACCTCGGGAGAGACCCAGTACTTC. This codes for CAILSATSGRTSGETQYF. The chain has TRBV21-1 and TRBJ2-5; no check of the table's D call, TRBD2, against the DNA was made. TRBV21-1 is annotated as a pseudogene. The CDR3 is 18 residues long.

The chain uses TRBV19 and TRBJ2-7, with TRBD2 as a possible D gene (6 bases). The V end lost 2 bases, the J end lost 2 bases, and 13 bases lay between the germline ends. CDR1 LNHDA and CDR2 SQIVND come from the germline V gene (reference sequence). The CDR3 is 15 residues long. The CDR3 DNA is TGTGCCAGTAGTATAAGTAGCGGCCCTCCCTACGAGCAGTACTTC. Translating gives CASSISSGPPYEQYF.

V is TRBV14 and J is TRBJ1-1, with D hard to call. This CDR3 spans 13 amino acids. The V and J ends lost 5 bases and 2 bases respectively, with 9 bases between them. From germline, CDR1 is SGHDN and CDR2 FVKESK. The CDR3 DNA reads TGTGCCAGCAGCGTCGGTTTCAACACTGAAGCTTTCTTT. Protein sequence: CASSVGFNTEAFF.

The genes are TRBV13 and TRBJ2-6; TRBD1 agrees at 7 bases. V shed 0 bases, J shed 1 base, and the junction held 3 bases outside the gene matches. Germline lookup yields CDR1 PRHDT and CDR2 FYEKMQ (reference sequence). The CDR3 has 17 amino acids. The CDR3 DNA sequence: TGTGCCAGCAGCTTAGGGAACAGGGGATCTGGGGCCAACGTCCTGACTTTC. The encoded protein is CASSLGNRGSGANVLTF. The full variable domain, its missing parts supplied by reference TRBV13 and TRBJ2-6, is AAGVIQSPRHLIKEKRETATLKCYPIPRHDTVYWYQQGPGQDPQFLISFYEKMQSDKGSIPDRFSAQQFSDYHSELNMSSLELGDSALYFCASSLGNRGSGANVLTFGAGSRLTVL.

V and J are TRBV4-1 and TRBJ2-2, with a weak D call TRBD2 (5 bases). The germline V gene has CDR1 MGHRA and CDR2 YSYEKL. V lost 1 base and J lost 8, with 5 bases in between. The CDR3 totals 12 residues. As DNA, the CDR3 is TGCGCCAGCAGCCAAGCGGGAGGGGAGCTGTTTTTT. This translates into CASSQAGGELFF.

This clone was seen only once. J is TRBJ2-4 and V is TRBV9; no clear D. Trimming left V 2 bases short and J 0 bases short, with 9 bases between. The CDR3 consists of 15 residues. Germline assignment: CDR1 SGDLS and CDR2 YYNGEE. The CDR3 nucleotides are TGTGCCAGCAGCGTGGTAATACTAGCCAAAAACATTCAGTACTTC. Protein sequence: CASSVVILAKNIQYF. The entire variable domain, with the rest obtained from reference TRBV9 and TRBJ2-4, is as follows: DSGVTQTPKHLITATGQRVTLRCSPRSGDLSVYWYQQSLDQGLQFLIQYYNGEERAKGNILERFSAQQFPDLHSELNLSSLELGDSALYFCASSVVILAKNIQYFGAGTRLSVL.